These T cell receptor beta chains were read from a single sample in a study of blood T cell repertoires in COVID-19. Clones were sequenced by immunoSEQ multiplex PCR, and TCRdb holds only the in-frame ones, with some missing. The sample consists of around 300,000 clones, roughly 80% of them appearing once. Source material: peripheral blood. The receptors were sampled from a woman aged 45-59 years with active or convalescent COVID-19. Both conserved end residues are part of each CDR3. Each record gives: J gene, clone size, V gene, D gene, CDR3 DNA, CDR3 protein. A D gene is named only where the DNA matches it firmly. Size tells how often a clone was seen (once, few, many) or the class of an expanded clone, and some rows leave it out.

TRBJ1-2	once	TRBV18	TRBD1	TGTGCCAGCTCAGCCCTCCCGGGACAGGTCTATGGCTACACCTTC	CASSALPGQVYGYTF
TRBJ2-1	-	TRBV18	-	TGTGCCAGCTCACCACCACAACTAACGAAGAATGAGCAGTTCTTC	CASSPPQLTKNEQFF
TRBJ1-1	few	TRBV7-2	TRBD1	TGTGCCAGCAGCCTTTGGGACAGGGCCACTGAAGCTTTCTTT	CASSLWDRATEAFF
TRBJ2-5	-	TRBV11-3	TRBD1	TGTGCCAGCAGCTTAGGTGGACAGGGACAAGAGACCCAGTACTTC	CASSLGGQGQETQYF
TRBJ2-1	-	TRBV3-1/TRBV3-2	-	TGTGCCAGCAGCCCGACTTACGGTGAGCAGTTCTTC	CASSPTYGEQFF
TRBJ2-7	-	TRBV5-1	-	TGCGCCAGCAGCTTGGAGGGACATGGATACGAGCAGTACTTC	CASSLEGHGYEQYF
TRBJ1-1	-	TRBV5-8	-	TGTGCCAGCAGCTACTCGACTGAAGCTTTCTTT	CASSYSTEAFF
TRBJ2-1	-	TRBV5-5	-	TGTGCCAGCAGCCCCACTAGCTCTAGGTTGAGGAATGAGCAGTTCTTC	CASSPTSSRLRNEQFF
TRBJ1-1	-	TRBV14	TRBD1	TGTGCCAGCAGCCCCAGGGGGGCTTTGAACACTGAAGCTTTCTTT	CASSPRGALNTEAFF
TRBJ2-7	-	TRBV30	-	TGTGCCTGGAGAGAGGACTCCCTGCCCCACGAGCAGTACTTC	CAWREDSLPHEQYF
TRBJ1-5	few	TRBV7-3	-	TGTGCCAGCAGCGATTACCCGGGACTGAGATATAGCAATCAGCCCCAGCATTTT	CASSDYPGLRYSNQPQHF
TRBJ1-4	-	TRBV18	-	TGTGCCAGCTCGCAGGGGAACAATGAAAAACTGTTTTTT	CASSQGNNEKLFF
TRBJ2-1	few	TRBV11-3	-	TGTGCCAGCAGCTTTCGGCGGGGACCCTACAATGAGCAGTTCTTC	CASSFRRGPYNEQFF
TRBJ2-1	-	TRBV29-1	-	TGCAGCGTTGGTGGCGGGCATGCCTCCTACAATGAGCAGTTCTTC	CSVGGGHASYNEQFF
TRBJ1-1	-	TRBV7-9	-	TGTGCCAGCAGCGAACCGGGACGGGGGAGGAACACTGAAGCTTTCTTT	CASSEPGRGRNTEAFF
TRBJ2-1	-	TRBV9	-	TGTGCCAGCAGCGTCCGGCCCGGAGGGTCCTACAATGAGCAGTTCTTC	CASSVRPGGSYNEQFF
TRBJ1-5	-	TRBV12-3/TRBV12-4	-	TGTGCCAGCAGTTTAGGGCAGGGTCAGCCCCAGCATTTT	CASSLGQGQPQHF
TRBJ2-1	once	TRBV11-3	TRBD2	TGTGCCAGCAGCTTGGATAGCGGGAGGGACGTTGAGCAGTTCTTC	CASSLDSGRDVEQFF
TRBJ2-7	-	TRBV7-8	TRBD1	TGTGCCAGCAGCTTAGCGGCGGGACAGGGGGCTTACGAGCAGTACTTC	CASSLAAGQGAYEQYF
TRBJ2-7	-	TRBV7-2	TRBD2	TGTGCCAGCAGCTCAGGACTAGCGGGAATCTACGAGCAGTACTTC	CASSSGLAGIYEQYF
TRBJ1-1	few	TRBV19	-	TGTGCCAGTAGTATAGTCAGAGGATCGGCTTTCTTT	CASSIVRGSAFF
TRBJ1-2	-	TRBV11-2	-	TGTGCCAGCAGCTCTCTAGGCAGACTAGCTAACTATGGCTACACCTTC	CASSSLGRLANYGYTF
TRBJ2-1	once	TRBV10-1	TRBD2	TGCGCCAGCAGTTCGGGACTAGTCGTGGACAATGAGCAGTTCTTC	CASSSGLVVDNEQFF
TRBJ2-5	-	TRBV28	TRBD2	TGTGCCAGCAGATCCGGACTAGCGGGAGTTCGGGAGACCCAGTACTTC	CASRSGLAGVRETQYF
TRBJ1-1	-	TRBV10-3	TRBD1	TGTGCCATCAGTGAAACACAGGGGGCGGGTGAAGCTTTCTTT	CAISETQGAGEAFF
TRBJ2-1	once	TRBV5-4	TRBD2	TGTGCCAGCAGCTGGAGAAGCGGGACCTCCTACAATGAGCAGTTCTTC	CASSWRSGTSYNEQFF